Presented here are 12 T cell receptor beta chains from one specimen sequenced in a study of shared clonotypes between healthy human individuals. The method was immunoSEQ multiplex PCR; TCRdb's version includes in-frame clones alone and lacks a portion of them. The sample carries approximately 500,000 clones, about 80% recorded once. Material: PBMCs. The receptors originated from a woman between 35 and 50 years old in good health. Some clones in this sample may be carry-over from other donors' samples.

The chain recombines TRBV5-1 with TRBJ2-7, with 8 bases fitting TRBD2. Trimming took 3 bases from V and 2 from J; bases not matched to a gene: 7. This CDR3 region has 15 residues. Germline CDR1 reads SGHRS; CDR2 reads YFSETQ. In DNA, the CDR3 is TGCGCCAGCAGCTCGGGGGGGACGGCGCCCTACGAGCAGTACTTC. As protein: CASSSGGTAPYEQYF. Complete variable domain (other parts from reference TRBV5-1 and TRBJ2-7): KAGVTQTPRYLIKTRGQQVTLSCSPISGHRSVSWYQQTPGQGLQFLFEYFSETQRNKGNFPGRFSGRQFSNSRSEMNVSTLELGDSALYLCASSSGGTAPYEQYFGPGTRLTVT.

The J gene is TRBJ2-3, the V gene TRBV25-1; tentatively, D is TRBD2 (5 bases). Deletions cut 2 bases from V and 6 bases from J, with 6 bases between. Germline V CDR1 and CDR2: MGHDK, SYGVNS. There are 12 residues in the CDR3. The CDR3 DNA reads TGTGCCAGCAGTGAAAGGAGGGATACGCAGTATTTT. This gives the protein CASSERRDTQYF.

V and J are TRBV5-1 and TRBJ1-2, with TRBD1 matching 11 bases. CDR3 length equals 15 residues. Unmatched junction bases numbered 6, after V lost 4 bases and J lost 4 bases. Germline lookup yields CDR1 SGHRS and CDR2 YFSETQ. CDR3 sequence: CASSPGTGGTYGYTF. The CDR3 nucleotides read TGCGCCAGCAGCCCCGGGACAGGGGGGACCTATGGCTACACCTTC.

This chain connects TRBV5-1 to TRBJ2-2, with D unresolved. The CDR3 extends over 14 amino acids. With 4 bases removed from V and 4 bases from J, the gap between germline ends came to 11 bases. Germline CDR1 SGHRS, CDR2 YFSETQ. The CDR3 bases are TGCGCCAGCAGCCTATCTCTGACCACCGGGGAGCTGTTTTTT. It translates to CASSLSLTTGELFF.

This chain links TRBV7-9 with TRBJ2-5; D remains unclear. The CDR3 loop spans 12 amino acids. The V gene lost 5 bases and the J gene lost 4 bases, with 8 bases spanning the gap. Germline CDR1 reads SEHNR; CDR2 reads FQNEAQ (reference sequence). The CDR3 loop reads CASSLPRETQYF. CDR3 in DNA: TGTGCCAGCAGCCTCCCTCGAGAGACCCAGTACTTC.

The J gene is TRBJ1-5, the V gene TRBV7-2; D remains ambiguous. CDR1 and CDR2 (germline): SGHTA, FQGNSA. V was clipped by 5 bases and J by 4 bases, with 6 bases between them. This CDR3 region has 12 residues. CDR3 nucleotides: TGTGCCAGCAGCCCCCTTAATCAGCCCCAGCATTTT. This sequence encodes CASSPLNQPQHF.

With regard to this clone: Other DNA sequences within the sample encode an identical CDR3. The V gene is TRBV2, the J gene TRBJ1-2; TRBD1 might be the D (5 bases). V was cut by 4 bases and J by 5 bases, with 11 bases left in between. The CDR3 runs to 13 residues. Per the germline V gene, CDR1 is SNHLY and CDR2 is FYNNEI. CDR3 residues: CASSAGTGYGYTF. The CDR3 bases are TGTGCCAGCAGTGCCGGGACCGGGTATGGCTACACCTTC.

The rearrangement links TRBV6-1 to TRBJ2-3, with D perhaps assigned TRBD1 or TRBD2 (5 bases each). Trimming took 6 bases from V and 0 from J, leaving 13 bases between them. This CDR3 has 15 residues. Germline-derived CDR1 and CDR2 are MNHNS and SASEGT. CDR3 nucleotide sequence: TGTGCCAGCAGCCCCGGGGCTTCTAGCACAGATACGCAGTATTTT. Translating gives CASSPGASSTDTQYF.

The rearrangement joins TRBV2 to TRBJ1-5, with 7 bases identical to TRBD1. Germline CDR1 is SNHLY and CDR2 is FYNNEI. The CDR3 length is 15 residues. V shed 6 bases, J shed 1 base, and the junction held 6 bases outside the gene matches. For the CDR3, the DNA is TGTGCCAGCAGCGTACAGGGGTTAAGCAATCAGCCCCAGCATTTT. Translating gives CASSVQGLSNQPQHF.

This clone showed up just a few times. This sequence joins TRBV30 and TRBJ1-2; D is possibly TRBD1 (5 bases). Trimming stripped 3 bases from V and 6 bases from J, with 14 bases between. CDR3 length equals 13 residues. The germline V gene has CDR1 GTSNPN and CDR2 SVGIG (reference sequence). The CDR3 is CAWSDSGFDGYTF. For the CDR3, the DNA is TGTGCCTGGAGCGATTCAGGGTTCGATGGCTACACCTTC.

This clone was seen a handful of times. This rearrangement joins TRBV5-1 to TRBJ2-1, with a weak D call TRBD1 (5 bases). Trimming removed 2 bases from V and 9 bases from J, with 21 bases in between. From germline, CDR1 is SGHRS and CDR2 YFSETQ. This CDR3 spans 16 amino acids. The CDR3 reads CASSFKGFGLSGEQFF. The DNA for the CDR3 is TGCGCCAGCAGCTTCAAGGGGTTTGGGCTATCGGGTGAGCAGTTCTTC.

The rearrangement links TRBV6-1 to TRBJ2-3, with 8 bases matching TRBD1. Germline CDR1 is MNHNS and CDR2 is SASEGT. V trimming: 3 bases; J trimming: 1 base; junction bases outside the gene matches: 0. The CDR3 spans 14 residues. This CDR3 is CASSDRGRTDTQYF. CDR3 bases: TGTGCCAGCAGTGACAGGGGGCGCACAGATACGCAGTATTTT.